This TCR beta chain was recorded in a study of T cells after yellow fever vaccination. On the study more broadly: When fractions had low cell numbers, they were prepared with SMART-Seq v4 Ultra Low Input.

Universal primer sites and UMIs were introduced during 5'RACE template-switching synthesis of TCR cDNA. MiXCR, run by TCRdb on the 5' RACE reads, gives a single entry per CDR3 protein. Of more than 450,000 distinct CDR3 sequences detected, just over 20% appear once; the ten largest clones hold 15% to 20%. Study conclusions and caveats: Abundant clonotypes (contaminants from the bulk population) could be present in FACS-sorted repertoires.

The CDR3 sequence is 14 residues long. Per germline, CDR1 KGHSH and CDR2 LQKENI. Deletions cut 0 bases from V and 2 bases from J, with 7 bases between. As concerns this clonotype: Its antigen is undetermined.

Sequencing used PBMCs, obtained roughly 20 days after the first yellow fever vaccination. The chain has TRBV18 and TRBJ2-5; D gene unclear. This clonotype originated in a man between 18 and 29 years old who received the YFV17D yellow fever vaccine. Here the CDR3 reads CASSPPTRQETQYF. The CDR3 nucleotides read TGTGCCAGCTCACCACCGACGAGACAAGAGACCCAGTACTTC.